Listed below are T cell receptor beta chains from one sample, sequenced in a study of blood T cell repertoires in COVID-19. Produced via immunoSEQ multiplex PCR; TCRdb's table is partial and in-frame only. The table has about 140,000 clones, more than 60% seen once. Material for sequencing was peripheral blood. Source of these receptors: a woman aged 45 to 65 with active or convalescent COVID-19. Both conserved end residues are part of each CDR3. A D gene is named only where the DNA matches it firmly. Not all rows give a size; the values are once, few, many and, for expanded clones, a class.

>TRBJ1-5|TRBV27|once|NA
CASSLRPGSWGNQPQHF
TGTGCCAGCAGTTTAAGGCCGGGGAGCTGGGGCAATCAGCCCCAGCATTTT
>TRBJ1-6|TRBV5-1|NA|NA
CASSPENNSPLHF
TGCGCCAGCAGCCCCGAGAATAATTCACCCCTCCACTTT
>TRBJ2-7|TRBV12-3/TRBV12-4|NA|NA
CASRGREPQQYF
TGTGCCAGCAGGGGACGGGAGCCTCAGCAGTACTTC
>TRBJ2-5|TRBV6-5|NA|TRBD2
CASRVPGGEGTQYF
TGTGCCAGCAGGGTGCCGGGGGGGGAAGGGACCCAGTACTTC
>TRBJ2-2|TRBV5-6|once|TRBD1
CASSFKTGSGGELFF
TGTGCCAGCAGCTTTAAGACAGGGTCCGGCGGGGAGCTGTTTTTT
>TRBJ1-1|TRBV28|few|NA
CASSLLEGNTEAFF
TGTGCCAGCAGTTTATTGGAGGGGAACACTGAAGCTTTCTTT
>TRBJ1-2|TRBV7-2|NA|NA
CASSPRRADYGYTF
TGTGCCAGCAGCCCGAGGAGGGCGGACTATGGCTACACCTTC
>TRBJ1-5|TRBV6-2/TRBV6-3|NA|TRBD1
CASSGTGGGQPQHF
TGTGCCAGCAGCGGGACAGGGGGTGGCCAGCCCCAGCATTTT
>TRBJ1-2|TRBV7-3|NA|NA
CASSPSGQSYGYTF
TGTGCCAGCAGCCCCTCCGGACAGTCCTATGGCTACACCTTC
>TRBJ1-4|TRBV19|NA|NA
CASSVGTEGGEKLFF
TGTGCCAGTAGTGTCGGGACCGAGGGAGGTGAAAAACTGTTTTTT
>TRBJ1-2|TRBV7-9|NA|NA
CASSLAKGGGRSGGYTF
TGTGCCAGCAGCTTAGCGAAGGGCGGGGGGCGCTCGGGCGGCTACACCTTC
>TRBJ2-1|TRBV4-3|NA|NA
CASSRRSRFSYNEQFF
TGCGCCAGCAGCCGAAGGAGTAGGTTCTCCTACAATGAGCAGTTCTTC
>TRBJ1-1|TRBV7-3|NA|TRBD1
CASRPTGGLRNTEAFF
TGTGCCAGCAGGCCCACAGGGGGTCTCCGGAACACTGAAGCTTTCTTT
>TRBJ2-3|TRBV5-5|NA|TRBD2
CASSFRRGGTDTQYF
TGTGCCAGCAGCTTCCGGCGGGGGGGCACAGATACGCAGTATTTT
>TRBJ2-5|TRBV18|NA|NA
CASSPGSQAGTQYF
TGTGCCAGCTCACCGGGTTCGCAGGCAGGGACCCAGTACTTC
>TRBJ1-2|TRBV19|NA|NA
CASSTRQENYGYTF
TGTGCCAGTAGTACACGACAGGAGAACTATGGCTACACCTTC
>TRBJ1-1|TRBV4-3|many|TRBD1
CASSQGQNVIVRMNTEAFF
TGCGCCAGCAGCCAGGGACAGAATGTCATTGTAAGGATGAACACTGAAGCTTTCTTT
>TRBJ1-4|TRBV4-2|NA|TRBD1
CASRRQGGDEKLFF
TGTGCCAGCAGGAGACAGGGGGGGGACGAAAAACTGTTTTTT
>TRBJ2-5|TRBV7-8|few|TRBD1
CASSLARDRARETQYF
TGTGCCAGCAGCTTAGCGCGGGACAGGGCGCGGGAGACCCAGTACTTC
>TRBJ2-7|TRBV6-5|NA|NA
CASRGQQAYEQYF
TGTGCCAGCAGGGGGCAGCAAGCCTACGAGCAGTACTTC
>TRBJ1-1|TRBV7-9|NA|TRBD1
CASSSDRASTEAFF
TGTGCCAGCAGCTCTGACAGGGCTAGCACTGAAGCTTTCTTT
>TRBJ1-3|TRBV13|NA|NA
CASSLEGTGNTIYF
TGTGCCAGCAGCTTAGAGGGGACTGGAAACACCATATATTTT
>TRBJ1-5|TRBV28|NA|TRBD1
CASSPSGLGQGGPQHF
TGTGCCAGCAGCCCCTCGGGCCTGGGACAGGGGGGACCCCAGCATTTT
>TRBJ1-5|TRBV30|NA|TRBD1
CAWKDQGGNQPQHF
TGTGCCTGGAAGGATCAGGGGGGTAATCAGCCCCAGCATTTT
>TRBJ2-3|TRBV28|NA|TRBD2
CASSLLAGPSTDTQYF
TGTGCCAGCAGTTTGCTAGCGGGGCCTAGCACAGATACGCAGTATTTT
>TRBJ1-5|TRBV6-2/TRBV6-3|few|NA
CASSYRGSNQPQHF
TGTGCCAGCAGTTACCGGGGGAGCAATCAGCCCCAGCATTTT
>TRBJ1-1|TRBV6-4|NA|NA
CASSRGSNTEAFF
TGTGCCAGCAGCAGGGGCTCGAACACTGAAGCTTTCTTT
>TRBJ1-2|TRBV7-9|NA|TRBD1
CASSPWTGEFANYGYTF
TGTGCCAGCAGCCCTTGGACAGGGGAATTTGCTAACTATGGCTACACCTTC
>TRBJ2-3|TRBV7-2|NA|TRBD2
CASSPGLAGGLGDTQYF
TGTGCCAGCAGCCCGGGACTAGCGGGGGGGCTAGGAGATACGCAGTATTTT
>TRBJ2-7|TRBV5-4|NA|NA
CARKRLRWEQYF
TGTGCCAGAAAAAGACTAAGGTGGGAGCAGTACTTC
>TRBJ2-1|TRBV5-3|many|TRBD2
CARSFPGTSGGYNEQFF
TGTGCCAGAAGCTTTCCCGGGACTAGCGGGGGGTACAATGAGCAGTTCTTC
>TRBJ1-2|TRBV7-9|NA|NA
CASSGDYYGYTF
TGTGCCAGCAGCGGGGACTACTATGGCTACACCTTC
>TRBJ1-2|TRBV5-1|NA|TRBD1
CASSSSRDSTYGYTF
TGCGCCAGCAGCTCAAGCCGGGACAGCACCTATGGCTACACCTTC
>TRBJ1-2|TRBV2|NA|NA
CASSEAVRYGYTF
TGTGCCAGCAGTGAAGCTGTGCGCTATGGCTACACCTTC
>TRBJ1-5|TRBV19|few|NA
CASSIGYGGARNNQPQHF
TGTGCCAGTAGTATAGGGTACGGGGGGGCGCGGAACAATCAGCCCCAGCATTTT
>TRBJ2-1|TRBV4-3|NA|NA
CASSQAVSGSANNEQFF
TGCGCCAGCAGCCAGGCGGTTAGTGGTAGCGCAAACAATGAGCAGTTCTTC
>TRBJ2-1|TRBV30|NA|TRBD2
CAWSGLPGGQNEQFF
TGTGCCTGGAGTGGGCTTCCGGGAGGGCAGAATGAGCAGTTCTTC
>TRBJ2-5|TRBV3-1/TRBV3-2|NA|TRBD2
CASSLRLAGASYQETQYF
TGTGCCAGCAGCCTCCGACTAGCGGGGGCCTCGTACCAAGAGACCCAGTACTTC
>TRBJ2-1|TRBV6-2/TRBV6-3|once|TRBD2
CASSGGTSGQYNEQFF
TGTGCCAGCAGTGGGGGGACTAGCGGGCAGTACAATGAGCAGTTCTTC
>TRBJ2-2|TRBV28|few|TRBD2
CASSPGTATSGSGTGELFF
TGTGCCAGCAGTCCGGGGACAGCGACTAGCGGGAGTGGCACCGGGGAGCTGTTTTTT
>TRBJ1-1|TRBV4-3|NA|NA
CASSQDEGMNTEAFF
TGCGCCAGCAGCCAAGATGAGGGAATGAACACTGAAGCTTTCTTT
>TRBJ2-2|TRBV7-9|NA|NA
CASRDNSNTGELFF
TGTGCCTCCAGGGACAATTCGAACACCGGGGAGCTGTTTTTT
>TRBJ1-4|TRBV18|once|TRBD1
CASSPDRVWATNEKLFF
TGTGCCAGCTCACCGGACAGGGTATGGGCAACTAATGAAAAACTGTTTTTT
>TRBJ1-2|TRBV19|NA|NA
CASSIDRGSLGYTF
TGTGCCAGTAGTATAGATCGCGGGTCTCTCGGCTACACCTTC
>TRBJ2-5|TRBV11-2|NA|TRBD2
CASSLEWTRETQYF
TGTGCCAGCAGCTTAGAATGGACTAGGGAGACCCAGTACTTC